A selection of T cell receptor beta chains follows, all from one sample in a study of T cells in Graves' hyperthyroidism and ophthalmopathy. Each CDR3 protein is one row after TCRdb ran MiXCR on the multiplex PCR reads. The sample carries more than 500,000 distinct CDR3 sequences, less than 15% recorded once. The specimen sequenced was blood. The source of these receptors is a woman in her forties with Graves' hyperthyroidism. CDR3s leave out the opening cysteine and the closing phenylalanine or tryptophan. The D gene is left open where the match is weak. Some rows have no size entry. The others give once, few or many, or a class for an expanded clone.

v_gene	j_gene	d_gene	abundance	CDR3aa
TRBV7-2	TRBJ2-1	.	many	ASSLRRDPSYNEQF
TRBV28	TRBJ1-1	TRBD1	many	ASSSPGTGGVPEAF
TRBV30	TRBJ2-5	.	.	AWSSPWAGETQY
TRBV20-1	TRBJ2-7	TRBD2	many	SARGGLRTSGYEQY
TRBV9	TRBJ2-7	TRBD2	.	ASSAGTSGRPEQY
TRBV20-1	TRBJ2-7	.	many	SAEDRGYSYEQY
TRBV6-1	TRBJ2-7	.	many	ASSDRGADEQY
TRBV19	TRBJ2-1	TRBD2	.	ASSILAGGPGEQF
TRBV14	TRBJ2-6	TRBD1	.	ASSRKAGTVNSGANVLT
TRBV27	TRBJ2-3	TRBD1	.	ASTQKQGHSGTQY
TRBV7-2	TRBJ2-5	TRBD2	many	ASSSSGLAGVKETQY
TRBV5-6	TRBJ2-3	TRBD1	.	ASSHTRTGITDTQY
TRBV10-1	TRBJ1-2	.	.	ASSDRGSYGYT
TRBV5-1	TRBJ2-2	TRBD2	many	ASSFPSGTNTGELF
TRBV19	TRBJ1-1	.	.	ASRSTGTPEAF
TRBV20-1	TRBJ1-5	TRBD1	few	SASATGGAGNQPQH
TRBV20-1	TRBJ1-4	.	many	SASDAQGFTNEKLF
TRBV11-1	TRBJ2-3	TRBD2	many	ASSSMFIAGASTDTQY
TRBV5-1	TRBJ2-2	TRBD2	few	ASSLPTSGFKDTGELF
TRBV6-1	TRBJ2-7	.	many	ASSELGPPSSYEQY
TRBV12-5	TRBJ2-1	.	.	ASGIYNEQF
TRBV10-3	TRBJ2-3	.	many	AISESTSTDTQY
TRBV11-1	TRBJ2-1	.	many	ASSLDTYNEQF
TRBV29-1	TRBJ2-3	.	few	SVETNAVSTTDTQY
TRBV20-1	TRBJ2-1	TRBD2	many	SARKGLVYEQF
TRBV4-1	TRBJ1-1	TRBD1	few	ASSQTPTGWTEAF
TRBV5-1	TRBJ2-2	TRBD2	many	ASSLVLAGESGELF
TRBV6-1	TRBJ2-1	TRBD2	.	ASSLSGLVGNEQF
TRBV5-1	TRBJ1-4	.	many	ASSLGSREKLF
TRBV5-5	TRBJ1-4	.	few	ASSPGIKGNEKLF
TRBV20-1	TRBJ2-7	.	few	SARSFSNPSYEQY
TRBV18	TRBJ2-5	TRBD2	many	ASSPLAGDETQY
TRBV4-1	TRBJ2-7	TRBD1	.	ASSQEMGQGSHEQY
TRBV5-8	TRBJ2-1	.	many	ASSRGTDYNEQF
TRBV20-1	TRBJ2-1	TRBD2	.	SAPTLYPGLAGEGGEQF
TRBV5-1	TRBJ2-1	TRBD2	many	ASSLEVGGRYNEQF
TRBV20-1	TRBJ1-1	TRBD1	.	SPTTGTGKKAF
TRBV6-1	TRBJ1-5	.	many	ASSEGPGGLSNQPQH
TRBV25-1	TRBJ1-3	TRBD1	.	ASSSWTGGNTIY
TRBV28	TRBJ2-7	TRBD1	many	ASSQDRVREQY
TRBV19	TRBJ2-7	.	.	ASSMVLVQGVLDERY
TRBV20-1	TRBJ2-3	.	many	SKRSAADTQY
TRBV14	TRBJ2-7	.	few	ASSQVVGGPYEQY
TRBV20-1	TRBJ2-5	TRBD1	many	SARDRSGGRQETQY
TRBV11-2	TRBJ2-3	TRBD2	many	ASSFPGLAGVTDTQY
TRBV24-1	TRBJ1-1	.	many	ATSDWDRTEAF
TRBV28	TRBJ2-4	.	many	ASSNERFLAKNIQY
TRBV7-8	TRBJ1-5	TRBD1	few	ATGRDSAYSNQPQH
TRBV6-8	TRBJ2-2	TRBD1	.	ASSLTPGQIPPAWELF
TRBV30	TRBJ2-3	TRBD1	many	ACYQRGRGTDTQY
TRBV5-1	TRBJ2-7	TRBD1	.	ASSPSTGARYEQY
TRBV28	TRBJ1-1	TRBD1	many	ASSRDRDPEAF
TRBV28	TRBJ1-6	.	many	ASSSPRYGGSPLH
TRBV20-1	TRBJ2-7	TRBD1	many	SASKDRGTYEQY